The 32 T cell receptor beta chains given below trace back to one sample, sequenced in a study of blood T cell repertoires in COVID-19. Profiling relied on immunoSEQ multiplex PCR, and the TCRdb table lists in-frame clones only, not all of them. The table shows some 260,000 clones, with about three quarters occurring only once. The specimen was peripheral blood. The receptor source for this set is an elderly woman with acute or convalescent COVID-19.

This rearrangement joins TRBV9 to TRBJ1-2, with 10 bases aligning to TRBD1. V lost 2 bases and J lost 7; bases outside the gene matches: 5. The CDR3 covers 14 residues. Germline CDR1 reads SGDLS; CDR2 reads YYNGEE. In DNA form, the CDR3 reads TGTGCCAGCAGCGTCGGGACAGGGGTGATTGGCTACACCTTC. This codes for CASSVGTGVIGYTF. Combining the CDR3 with reference TRBV9 and TRBJ1-2 gives the whole variable domain DSGVTQTPKHLITATGQRVTLRCSPRSGDLSVYWYQQSLDQGLQFLIQYYNGEERAKGNILERFSAQQFPDLHSELNLSSLELGDSALYFCASSVGTGVIGYTFGSGTRLTVV.

The DNA of the CDR3 is TGTGCCAGCAGTTTAAACGGAGCAGTCGCGCTCTCTGGGGCCAACGTCCTGACTTTC. Translation: CASSLNGAVALSGANVLTF. The chain links TRBV27 to TRBJ2-6; D gene ambiguous. Germline-derived CDR1 and CDR2 are MNHEY and SMNVEV (reference sequence). V was clipped by 2 bases and J by 0 bases, with 17 bases between them. The CDR3 covers 19 residues.

The chain uses TRBV6-5 and TRBJ2-3; D not resolved. V lost 6 bases, J lost 1 base, and 11 bases lay in between. Germline V CDR1 and CDR2: MNHEY, SVGAGI. This CDR3 has 14 residues. The CDR3 spells CASRTPGGTDTQYF. In nucleotides, the CDR3 is TGTGCCAGCAGAACCCCCGGAGGCACAGATACGCAGTATTTT.

V is TRBV3-1 (or the pseudogene TRBV3-2) and J is TRBJ1-2; D call uncertain. Trimming removed 2 bases from V and 0 bases from J, with 10 bases in between. Germline V gives CDR1 LGHDT, CDR2 YNNKEL (reference sequence). This CDR3 has 15 amino acids. The CDR3 DNA follows: TGTGCCAGCAGCCAATGGTCGGGAGCTAACTATGGCTACACCTTC. As protein: CASSQWSGANYGYTF.

The chain employs TRBV19 and TRBJ2-7, with unresolved D. CDR1 LNHDA and CDR2 SQIVND come from the germline V gene (reference sequence). Trimming took off 5 bases at V and 2 bases at J, with 4 bases between the two ends. CDR3 length equals 11 residues. The CDR3 coding sequence is TGTGCCAGTAGTGGCACCTACGAGCAGTACTTC. Its protein product is CASSGTYEQYF. Full variable domain (remainder filled in from reference TRBV19 and TRBJ2-7): DGGITQSPKYLFRKEGQNVTLSCEQNLNHDAMYWYRQDPGQGLRLIYYSQIVNDFQKGDIAEGYSVSREKKESFPLTVTSAQKNPTAFYLCASSGTYEQYFGPGTRLTVT.

V is TRBV6-5 and J is TRBJ1-1, with 9 bases matching TRBD1. Germline CDR1 reads MNHEY; CDR2 reads SVGAGI. The length of the CDR3 is 15 residues. The V and J ends lost 4 bases and 5 bases, in that order; junction bases with no gene match: 8. CDR3 sequence reads: CASSSTDRGWTEAFF. The CDR3 DNA follows: TGTGCCAGCAGTTCCACTGACAGGGGGTGGACTGAAGCTTTCTTT.

This sequence joins TRBV4-1 and TRBJ1-1, with D maybe TRBD1 (6 bases). Germline V CDR1 and CDR2: MGHRA, YSYEKL. V was trimmed by 2 bases and J by 4 bases, leaving 14 bases between them. The CDR3 is 15 residues long. The chain's CDR3 is CASSQLGNRATEAFF. The CDR3 DNA follows: TGCGCCAGCAGCCAACTGGGGAACAGGGCCACTGAAGCTTTCTTT.

V usage is TRBV5-4 and J usage is TRBJ2-3, with TRBD2 identical over 12 bases. This CDR3 comprises 18 residues. Germline V lookup: CDR1 SGHNT, CDR2 YYREEE (reference sequence). The J segment lost 0 bases and the V segment lost 1 base, leaving 6 bases of the junction unmatched. The CDR3 DNA reads as TGTGCCAGCAGCTTGCCCTGGACTAGCGGGACTAGCACAGATACGCAGTATTTT. The encoded protein is CASSLPWTSGTSTDTQYF.

The chain combines TRBV11-1 with TRBJ2-3, with 9 bases matching TRBD2. The CDR3 has 15 residues. Germline V gene sequence: CDR1 SGHAT, CDR2 FQDESV (reference sequence). Trimming removed 5 bases from V and 1 base from J; junction bases left unmatched: 4. The CDR3, as DNA: TGTGCCAGCAGCGGCCGACTAGCGGGCACAGATACGCAGTATTTT. Its protein is CASSGRLAGTDTQYF. Combining the CDR3 with reference TRBV11-1 and TRBJ2-3 gives the whole variable domain EAEVAQSPRYKITEKSQAVAFWCDPISGHATLYWYRQILGQGPELLVQFQDESVVDDSQLPKDRFSAERLKGVDSTLKIQPAELGDSAMYLCASSGRLAGTDTQYFGPGTRLTVL.

The chain recombines TRBV18 with TRBJ2-3; D might be TRBD2 (6 bases). The germline V and J ends were trimmed by 0 bases and 2 bases, with 15 bases remaining between them. The CDR3 has 17 amino acids. CDR1 is KGHSH and CDR2 is LQKENI in the germline V gene. The CDR3 sequence: CASSPPNGGRYTDTQYF. CDR3 coding DNA: TGTGCCAGCTCACCACCTAACGGGGGACGCTACACAGATACGCAGTATTTT.

CDR3 coding DNA: TGTGCCAGCAGCGAAAGTGGGCTGGGGGGACAGGGGGTAGAGACCCAGTACTTC. Amino acid sequence: CASSESGLGGQGVETQYF. This chain joins TRBV9 and TRBJ2-5, with 11 bases fitting TRBD1. Germline CDR1 and CDR2: SGDLS and YYNGEE. V dropped 3 bases and J dropped 4; count of bases not matched to a gene: 14. The CDR3 extends over 18 amino acids.

This chain uses TRBV2 with TRBJ2-7; 7 bases are shared with TRBD1. Germline assignment: CDR1 SNHLY and CDR2 FYNNEI. V lost 7 bases and J lost 4; bases outside the gene matches: 4. This CDR3 region has 12 residues. CDR3 DNA sequence: TGTGCCAGCACAGACAGGGTTTACGAGCAGTACTTC. Translating gives CASTDRVYEQYF. Drawing the rest from reference TRBV2 and TRBJ2-7, the complete variable domain is EPEVTQTPSHQVTQMGQEVILRCVPISNHLYFYWYRQILGQKVEFLVSFYNNEISEKSEIFDDQFSVERPDGSNFTLKIRSTKLEDSAMYFCASTDRVYEQYFGPGTRLTVT.

Concerning this clone itself: Other DNA sequences from this sample encode an identical CDR3 as well. V usage is TRBV15 and J usage is TRBJ2-7; maybe TRBD1 (7 bases). V was clipped by 0 bases and J by 3 bases, with 12 bases between them. Germline assignment: CDR1 LNHNV and CDR2 YYDKDF (reference sequence). This CDR3 is 15 amino acids long. The CDR3 DNA sequence: TGTGCCACCAGCAGAGATCCAGGGGGAGGCTACGAGCAGTACTTC. It yields the protein CATSRDPGGGYEQYF.

The genes are TRBV7-9 and TRBJ1-6; 8 bases line up with TRBD1. V gave up 5 bases and J gave up 5 bases; unmatched junction bases: 2. Germline V gene lookup returns CDR1 SEHNR and CDR2 FQNEAQ (reference sequence). The CDR3 length is 14 residues. The CDR3: CASSLQGDNSPLHF. CDR3 in DNA: TGTGCCAGCAGCCTACAGGGGGATAATTCACCCCTCCACTTT.

This clone has a handful of counts. The gene calls are TRBV19 and TRBJ2-1; TRBD2 matches 10 bases. V lost 4 bases and J lost 6; bases outside the gene matches: 12. The length of the CDR3 is 17 residues. Germline lookup yields CDR1 LNHDA and CDR2 SQIVND (reference sequence). This CDR3 reads CASSSRGLAGDVNEQFF. The CDR3, as DNA: TGTGCCAGTAGTAGTCGGGGGCTAGCGGGAGATGTCAATGAGCAGTTCTTC. The full variable domain, its missing parts supplied by reference TRBV19 and TRBJ2-1, is DGGITQSPKYLFRKEGQNVTLSCEQNLNHDAMYWYRQDPGQGLRLIYYSQIVNDFQKGDIAEGYSVSREKKESFPLTVTSAQKNPTAFYLCASSSRGLAGDVNEQFFGPGTRLTVL.

The sample holds many counts of this clone. The chain is built from TRBV6-6 and TRBJ1-2, with D uncertain. Germline CDR1 MNHNY, CDR2 SVGAGI (reference sequence). V lost 6 bases, J lost 8 bases, and 19 bases lay in between. This CDR3 has 14 residues. CDR3 in amino acids: CASSPTAEGEGYTF. DNA for the CDR3: TGTGCCAGCAGCCCGACCGCCGAGGGAGAGGGCTACACCTTC.

There are many counts of this clone. The gene calls are TRBV2 and TRBJ1-2; a weak D match, TRBD1 (5 bases). V lost 6 bases to trimming and J lost 9 bases, with 20 bases between them. The CDR3 sequence is 14 residues long. CDR1 is SNHLY and CDR2 is FYNNEI in the germline V gene. The CDR3 region has the DNA TGTGCCAGCAGATATGGGACTTCCACCCCCCGCTACACCTTC. As protein: CASRYGTSTPRYTF.

The chain carries TRBV27 and TRBJ2-7; 10 bases align to TRBD1. V was pared by 6 bases and J by 4 bases, with 9 bases of the junction left unmatched. Germline V gene lookup returns CDR1 MNHEY and CDR2 SMNVEV (reference sequence). This CDR3 spans 15 amino acids. CDR3 amino acids: CASRLGQGFTYEQYF. CDR3 DNA sequence: TGTGCCAGCAGGCTGGGACAGGGGTTTACGTACGAGCAGTACTTC.

This clone appeared once. This chain links TRBV9 with TRBJ1-1; D unresolved. The germline V gene encodes CDR1 SGDLS and CDR2 YYNGEE. V was pared by 0 bases and J by 5 bases, with 17 bases between. This CDR3 has 16 amino acids. Written as DNA, the CDR3 is TGTGCCAGCAGCGTAGAAGGTTCGGCGGGGAAAACTGAAGCTTTCTTT. It translates to CASSVEGSAGKTEAFF. The full variable domain, in which reference TRBV9 and TRBJ1-1 provide the parts outside the CDR3, is DSGVTQTPKHLITATGQRVTLRCSPRSGDLSVYWYQQSLDQGLQFLIQYYNGEERAKGNILERFSAQQFPDLHSELNLSSLELGDSALYFCASSVEGSAGKTEAFFGQGTRLTVV.

The V call is TRBV14, the J call TRBJ1-4, with D unclear. This CDR3 spans 15 amino acids. V was trimmed by 5 bases and J by 5 bases, leaving 15 bases between them. Germline loops: CDR1 SGHDN, CDR2 FVKESK. CDR3 amino acids: CASSSLGSPNEKLFF. CDR3 nucleotides: TGTGCCAGCAGCTCGCTTGGCTCGCCAAATGAAAAACTGTTTTTT.

The V call is TRBV6-1, the J call TRBJ1-1, with TRBD1 identical over 7 bases. Germline V gene lookup returns CDR1 MNHNS and CDR2 SASEGT. After removal of 3 bases from V and 8 bases from J, the junction contained 6 bases not matched to a gene. The CDR3 is made up of 13 amino acids. CDR3 amino acids: CASSDRGRGEAFF. CDR3 nucleotides: TGTGCCAGCAGTGATAGGGGGCGCGGAGAAGCTTTCTTT.

The CDR3 region has the DNA TGTGCCAGCAGTCCCAGGGGTTTGATCGGTGGCTACACCTTC. It codes for CASSPRGLIGGYTF. The J gene is TRBJ1-2, the V gene TRBV27; D may be TRBD1 (6 bases). CDR3 length equals 14 residues. Germline V CDR1 and CDR2: MNHEY, SMNVEV (reference sequence). Trimming shortened V by 5 bases and J by 7 bases, and 17 bases separated the two germline ends.

This clone was seen more than once but under ten times. The V and J genes are TRBV6-5 and TRBJ1-2; 7 bases align to TRBD1. Trimming removed 6 bases from V and 1 base from J; junction bases left unmatched: 5. This CDR3 region has 14 residues. CDR1 is MNHEY and CDR2 is SVGAGI in the germline V gene. CDR3 coding DNA: TGTGCCAGCAGAGGGACAGCTATTAACTATGGCTACACCTTC. Protein sequence: CASRGTAINYGYTF.

This chain joins TRBV20-1 and TRBJ1-1, with a weak D call TRBD1 (5 bases). CDR3 length: 13 amino acids. Deletions cut 3 bases from V and 4 bases from J, with 12 bases between. Germline CDR1 and CDR2: DFQATT and SNEGSKA (reference sequence). Here the CDR3 reads CSASSGGGTEAFF. In DNA, the CDR3 is TGCAGTGCTAGTAGTGGGGGAGGCACTGAAGCTTTCTTT.

The chain carries TRBV6-2 or TRBV6-3 and TRBJ2-7, with 10 bases matching TRBD1. The J segment lost 3 bases and the V segment lost 6 bases, leaving 11 bases of the junction unmatched. CDR3 size: 16 residues. CDR1 is MNHEY and CDR2 is SVGEGT in the germline V gene. The DNA for the CDR3 is TGTGCCAGCAGCGGACAGGGGGGATACCGGCTCTACGAGCAGTACTTC. Protein sequence: CASSGQGGYRLYEQYF.

This clone was counted a few times. The CDR3 DNA sequence: TGTGCCAGCAGACTCGGACAGGGGGCCAGCAATGAGCAGTTCTTC. It translates to CASRLGQGASNEQFF. The chain carries TRBV6-6 and TRBJ2-1, with 11 bases identical to TRBD1. The V gene's germline CDR1 is MNHNY and CDR2 SVGAGI (reference sequence). Trimming at V came to 6 bases and at J to 6 bases, leaving 7 bases not matched to a gene. This CDR3 comprises 15 residues.

This clone appeared a single time. The V call is TRBV5-4, the J call TRBJ2-1; 7 bases are a match to TRBD2. The CDR3 has 11 residues. Germline V gene lookup returns CDR1 SGHNT and CDR2 YYREEE (reference sequence). V gave up 0 bases and J gave up 15 bases; unmatched junction bases: 3. The DNA of the CDR3 is TGTGCCAGCAGCTTGGGGGGGAGGGGGTTCTTC. Its translation is CASSLGGRGFF.

The CDR3 protein is CSTTLDTEAFF. In DNA form, the CDR3 reads TGCAGCACTACCCTGGACACTGAAGCTTTCTTT. The gene calls are TRBV29-1 and TRBJ1-1; no clear D gene. The germline gives CDR1 SQVTM, CDR2 ANQGSEA. V lost 8 bases and J 3 bases, leaving 10 bases between the germline ends. This CDR3 has 11 amino acids.

As concerns this clone: Distinct nucleotide sequences in the sample also encode this CDR3. The chain uses TRBV6-6 and TRBJ1-1, with 7 bases matching TRBD1. The germline V gene has CDR1 MNHNY and CDR2 SVGAGI (reference sequence). CDR3 length: 12 residues. V shed 6 bases and J 8 bases; nucleotides not matched to a gene: 6. The CDR3 DNA reads TGTGCCAGCAGCAGACAGGGTGCCGAAGCTTTCTTT. Translation: CASSRQGAEAFF.

This clone has a count of ten or more. The chain couples TRBV6-1 to TRBJ1-6, with 9 bases aligning to TRBD1. The CDR3 is 15 residues long. V shed 0 bases, J shed 13 bases, and the junction held 7 bases outside the gene matches. Per germline, CDR1 MNHNS and CDR2 SASEGT. In DNA, the CDR3 is TGTGCCAGCAGTGAAGCAGGGGACAGGGATAGGCCCCTCCACTTT. Protein product: CASSEAGDRDRPLHF.

At least ten counts were recorded for this clone. CDR3 in amino acids: CASTGDRGYEQYF. The CDR3 bases are TGTGCCAGCACCGGGGACAGGGGCTACGAGCAGTACTTC. The chain combines TRBV2 with TRBJ2-7, with 10 bases identical to TRBD1. The V and J ends lost 7 bases and 3 bases, in that order; junction bases with no gene match: 3. CDR1 is SNHLY, CDR2 FYNNEI, per germline. The CDR3 is made up of 13 amino acids.

V gene TRBV2 combines with J gene TRBJ1-5; a weak D match, TRBD1 (6 bases). The CDR3 length is 14 residues. Per the germline V gene, CDR1 is SNHLY and CDR2 is FYNNEI. Trimming removed 6 bases at V and 6 bases at J, with 15 bases between. This CDR3 is CASRLGQTIQPQHF. For the CDR3, the DNA is TGTGCCAGCAGACTTGGACAGACGATTCAGCCCCAGCATTTT.